Reported below is one T cell receptor beta chain. Its target is not known. An end of the junction does not agree with germline; a read error may underlie this. This sample was included in a study of tumor and adjacent non-tumor tissue in lung cancer. Study context: Each sample yielded around 4.2 million productive TCRbeta reads on average. Study-wide points: Tumor repertoires had a smaller top 100 clone share than normal lung. Tumor TCR diversity, when higher, was linked to shorter survival. Significantly higher TCR diversity was found in tumor than normal lung.

This sample's RNA came from whole unsorted tissue. A modified ARM-PCR protocol with three rounds of nested PCR amplified TCRbeta. In TCRdb, the multiplex PCR reads were re-called with MiXCR into one record per CDR3 protein. The sample has fewer than 80,000 distinct CDR3 sequences; 65% to 75% are singletons. CDR1 is MGHRA, CDR2 YSYEKL, per germline. The CDR3 loop spans 15 amino acids. What was sequenced was lung tumor tissue. The TCR originated in an older woman with non-small cell lung cancer. The V call is TRBV4-1, the J call TRBJ2-5, with 7 bases matching TRBD2. The CDR3 coding sequence is TGCGCCACCAGCCAGACCGGGACTACCCAAGAGACCCAGTATTTC. It codes for CATSQTGTTQETQYF.